This is a list of T cell receptor beta chains from one sample in a study of radiation and T cells in renal cell carcinoma. Sequencing was performed with immunoSEQ multiplex PCR; in TCRdb, only in-frame clones are kept and a portion is missing. The data show approximately 170,000 clones, around 90% seen once. The sequences come from blood, collected from a patient whose treatment included radiotherapy and nephrectomy. The receptors stem from a woman aged 45-60 years with renal cell carcinoma. CDR3s include the opening cysteine and the closing phenylalanine or tryptophan. D genes are given only for firm matches. Size is omitted from some rows. Given values are once, few, many or a class for expanded clones.

d_call	j_call	v_call	clone_size	cdr3_nt	cdr3_aa
TRBD1	TRBJ2-7	TRBV18	.	TGTGCCAGCTCACCGACAGGGGACCGCGAGCAGTACTTC	CASSPTGDREQYF
.	TRBJ1-6	TRBV11-2	few	TGTGCCAGCAGCTTATGGGACGGGACAAATTCACCCCTCCACTTT	CASSLWDGTNSPLHF
.	TRBJ1-4	TRBV11-3	.	TGTGCCAGCAGGAAGCGGGTTAAAAGTGAAAAACTGTTTTTT	CASRKRVKSEKLFF
.	TRBJ1-2	TRBV18	.	TGTGCCAGCTCACCGGACCTCTATGGCTACACCTTC	CASSPDLYGYTF
TRBD1	TRBJ2-1	TRBV7-9	.	TGTGCCAGCACCATTCGGGGGACAGGGGCAGGGGAGCAGTTCTTC	CASTIRGTGAGEQFF
.	TRBJ1-2	TRBV5-1	few	TGCGCCAGCAGGCCAGATGACTCCTATGGCTACACCTTC	CASRPDDSYGYTF
.	TRBJ1-2	TRBV6-1	.	TGTGCCAGCAGTGAAGATAGGGGTAGTGGCTACACCTTC	CASSEDRGSGYTF
.	TRBJ2-7	TRBV30	.	TGTGCCTGGAGTTGGGCCGACAGTCAACAAGGATACGAGCAGTACTTC	CAWSWADSQQGYEQYF
TRBD2	TRBJ2-3	TRBV9	.	TGTGCCAGCAGCGTAGGCGGCGGGGGGGCAGATACGCAGTATTTT	CASSVGGGGADTQYF
.	TRBJ1-2	TRBV2	.	TGTGCCAGCCTCCCGCGGAAAGCCGCTAACTATGGCTACACCTTC	CASLPRKAANYGYTF
.	TRBJ2-7	TRBV9	.	TGTGCCAGCAGCGTAGAGACGAGTTCCTACGAGCAGTACTTC	CASSVETSSYEQYF
TRBD1	TRBJ1-4	TRBV19	.	TGTGCCAGTAGTCCAGGGGGGGCACCTAATGAAAAACTGTTTTTT	CASSPGGAPNEKLFF
TRBD1	TRBJ1-3	TRBV6-6	.	TGTGCCAGCAGCATGGGACAGGGAAACACCATATATTTT	CASSMGQGNTIYF
.	TRBJ1-4	TRBV5-8	.	TGTGCCAGCAGCACGGGGACGGCTCCTAATGAAAAACTGTTTTTT	CASSTGTAPNEKLFF
.	TRBJ2-7	TRBV5-1	.	TGCGCCAGCAGCTTCCGGGACGAGCAGTACTTC	CASSFRDEQYF
.	TRBJ2-7	TRBV19	once	TGTGCCAGTAGTATCTCCGACTCCTACGAGCAGTACTTC	CASSISDSYEQYF
.	TRBJ2-5	TRBV5-1	.	TGCGCCAGCAGCTTGGCTATGCGGGTCCCGGCGGAGACCCAGTACTTC	CASSLAMRVPAETQYF
.	TRBJ1-1	TRBV30	.	TGTGCCTGGAGTGTGGCAGGAAACACTGAAGCTTTCTTT	CAWSVAGNTEAFF
.	TRBJ1-1	TRBV5-1	.	TGCGCCAGCAGCTTGGAACCATCGGCTAACAGTGAAGCTTTCTTT	CASSLEPSANSEAFF
.	TRBJ1-2	TRBV2	.	TGTGCCAGCAGCGTAGGACGGCTAGCTAACTATGGCTACACCTTC	CASSVGRLANYGYTF
TRBD1	TRBJ1-2	TRBV23-1	.	TGCGCCAGCAGCCACCACATCCAGGACAGGGGAAACTATGGCTACACCTTC	CASSHHIQDRGNYGYTF
.	TRBJ1-1	TRBV6-5	.	TGTGCCAGCACCCTAGGCGGGGGAGTGAACACTGAAGCTTTCTTT	CASTLGGGVNTEAFF
.	TRBJ1-6	TRBV7-3	.	TGTGCCAGCAGCTTATCCCCGGGGGGGGATTCACCCCTCCACTTT	CASSLSPGGDSPLHF
TRBD1	TRBJ1-3	TRBV6-6	once	TGTGCCAGCAGGGGACAGGGGCAGCGCGGAAACACCATATATTTT	CASRGQGQRGNTIYF
.	TRBJ2-5	TRBV7-7	.	TGTGCTAGCAGCTCCCCTCCAGGGAGACGGGAGGAGACCCAGTACTTC	CASSSPPGRREETQYF
.	TRBJ2-2	TRBV4-2	.	TGTGCCAGCAGCCAGGAAATAGGGGGCACCGGGGAGCTGTTTTTT	CASSQEIGGTGELFF
TRBD2	TRBJ2-2	TRBV6-1	.	TGTGCCAGCAGTGAGGCGGGGGGGCAGACCGGGGAGCTGTTTTTT	CASSEAGGQTGELFF
.	TRBJ2-3	TRBV5-8	.	TGTGCCAGCAGCTTGGGGGACAGCACAGATACGCAGTATTTT	CASSLGDSTDTQYF
.	TRBJ2-1	TRBV5-4	.	TGTGCCAGCAGCTATGGCTCCTACAATGAGCAGTTCTTC	CASSYGSYNEQFF
TRBD1	TRBJ2-7	TRBV6-6	.	TGTGCCAGCAGTGGAGGGACAGGGCTCTACGAGCAGTACTTC	CASSGGTGLYEQYF
TRBD1	TRBJ2-4	TRBV4-1	.	TGCGCCAGCAGCCAAGGACGGGCAGGGGGCCCCAAAAACATTCAGTACTTC	CASSQGRAGGPKNIQYF
.	TRBJ1-4	TRBV10-3	.	TGTGCCACCAAAGCAACTAATGAAAAACTGTTTTTT	CATKATNEKLFF
TRBD1	TRBJ2-2	TRBV9	.	TGTGCCAGCAGCGTAGCTGGACAGGGGAGGACCGGGGAGCTGTTTTTT	CASSVAGQGRTGELFF
TRBD1	TRBJ1-1	TRBV7-2	.	TGTGCCAGCAGTAACAGGGGGCAGACAACTGAAGCTTTCTTT	CASSNRGQTTEAFF
.	TRBJ1-3	TRBV9	few	TGTGCCAGCAGCCTGGGACCAGGGGCGGATGGAAACACCATATATTTT	CASSLGPGADGNTIYF
.	TRBJ2-4	TRBV5-5	.	TGTGCCAACTCGGACGTGTACTTC	CANSDVYF
.	TRBJ2-2	TRBV5-1	.	TGCGCCAGCAGCTCCCCATGGCGAGGGACCGGGGAGCTGTTTTTT	CASSSPWRGTGELFF
.	TRBJ1-1	TRBV13	.	TGTGCCAGCAGCCCGAGCGGGGAGTCACGGTCTGAAGCTTTCTTT	CASSPSGESRSEAFF
.	TRBJ1-1	TRBV6-5	.	TGTGCCAGCAGTTACTCCCCGAGGGGTGCTGAAGCTTTCTTT	CASSYSPRGAEAFF
.	TRBJ1-2	TRBV20-1	.	TGCAGTGCTAGTGTCACAGGTGTCTTC	CSASVTGVF
.	TRBJ1-6	TRBV2	few	TGTGCCAGCAGTGAATGGGGCAATTCACCCCTCCACTTT	CASSEWGNSPLHF
.	TRBJ1-2	TRBV5-5	.	TGTGCCAGCAGCGAAACAGGGTACTATGGCTACACCTTC	CASSETGYYGYTF
TRBD2	TRBJ2-7	TRBV2	.	TGTGCCAGCAGTGAACTCAGAGGGGAGGGCTACGAGCAGTACTTC	CASSELRGEGYEQYF
.	TRBJ2-2	TRBV11-3	.	TGTGCCAGCAGCTGGATAGCGAACACCGGGGAGCTGTTTTTT	CASSWIANTGELFF
TRBD1	TRBJ2-3	TRBV30	.	TGTGCCTGGAGCGGACAGGGCACAGATACGCAGTATTTT	CAWSGQGTDTQYF
.	TRBJ2-5	TRBV5-1	.	TGCGCCAGCAGCTTGGGGGCAGTCCAAGAGACCCAGTACTTC	CASSLGAVQETQYF
.	TRBJ1-6	TRBV6-5	.	TGTGCCAGCAGTGGGATTAATTCACCCCTCCACTTT	CASSGINSPLHF